This T cell receptor beta chain was documented in a study of blood T cell repertoires in COVID-19. Looking at the study overall: Some COVID-19 samples were acute and others convalescent; all came from the United States, Italy and Spain.

CDR1 and CDR2 from the germline V gene are LNHDA and SQIVND (reference sequence). CDR3 length: 18 amino acids. Unmatched junction bases numbered 14, after V lost 4 bases and J lost 2 bases. Per the original data handling: Counts of nucleated cells, estimated from reference gene primer amplification, were obtained. Here immunoSEQ multiplex PCR was the method, and the copy in TCRdb shows in-frame clones only, minus some. That table supplies the V and J calls and clone size; D and trimming were determined from the DNA. Among over 200,000 clones listed, approximately 84% were seen once. The chain links TRBV19 to TRBJ2-1; 7 bases agree with TRBD1. Material for sequencing was peripheral blood. The TCR sequence derives from a man aged 45 to 65 with COVID-19, enrolled during active disease. The CDR3 loop reads CASSRDGFWDSPYNEQFF. Here the CDR3 DNA reads TGTGCCAGTAGTAGGGATGGCTTTTGGGACAGTCCCTACAATGAGCAGTTCTTC.